This T cell receptor beta chain was retrieved from a study of blood T cell repertoires in COVID-19. Study details: Specimens from acute and convalescent COVID-19 originated in the United States, Italy and Spain. PBMCs, B-cell-depleted T cells, or T cells provided the cDNA or gDNA that made up the material.

The V and J ends lost 10 bases and 3 bases respectively, with 15 bases between them. Germline V gene sequence: CDR1 ENHRY, CDR2 SYGVKD. This CDR3 spans 13 amino acids. Methods used by the authors: The assay estimated nucleated cells by amplifying reference gene primers. The assay was immunoSEQ multiplex PCR, and TCRdb's table has in-frame clones only and misses some. The V and J calls and clone size were taken over from that table, and D and trimming were inferred from the DNA. The sample lists roughly 60,000 clones, 84% seen once, with about 6% in the top ten. The sample comprised peripheral blood. This clonotype originated in a woman aged 60-70 years with acute or convalescent COVID-19. The V and J genes are TRBV10-3 and TRBJ1-1; perhaps TRBD1 as D (6 bases). CDR3 bases: TGTGCCACCACTCTAGAGGGGGACACTGAAGCTTTCTTT. This sequence encodes CATTLEGDTEAFF.